The rows below give T cell receptor beta chains drawn from one sample of a study of molecular identifiers for immune sequencing clone quantification. Via MiXCR, TCRdb re-called the PCR reads, giving one row per CDR3 protein. There are about 320,000 distinct CDR3 sequences in the sample; 20% to 25% occur only once, and roughly 0.86% lies in the top ten. Sequenced input: naive CD8+ T cells from blood, with Jurkat cell RNA spiked in. Receptors were obtained from a human donor in good health. Some libraries in this study had Jurkat cell RNA spiked in. CDR3s leave out the opening cysteine and the closing phenylalanine or tryptophan. The order of the fields is V gene, CDR3 protein.

V gene: TRBV2; CDR3 protein: ASGTGLQETQY
V gene: TRBV6-2/TRBV6-3; CDR3 protein: ASTPLLLPGELF
V gene: TRBV29-1; CDR3 protein: SDRTSGSLKYNEQF
V gene: TRBV5-1; CDR3 protein: ASSFRAGNTEAF
V gene: TRBV19; CDR3 protein: ASSTTSGYEQY
V gene: TRBV7-8; CDR3 protein: ASSLVGSCNQPQH
V gene: TRBV7-8; CDR3 protein: ASSYPGTGGTDTQY
V gene: TRBV6-2/TRBV6-3; CDR3 protein: ATETEARSYEQY
V gene: TRBV7-2; CDR3 protein: ASSPFEVGYNEQF
V gene: TRBV27; CDR3 protein: ASSFGATGYEQY
V gene: TRBV29-1; CDR3 protein: SVGASIQY
V gene: TRBV20-1; CDR3 protein: SVRRAADSYEQY
V gene: TRBV4-3; CDR3 protein: ASSQGTASGNTIY
V gene: TRBV27; CDR3 protein: ASSSSGNPQETQY
V gene: TRBV11-2; CDR3 protein: ASSPRDSNTEELF
V gene: TRBV7-9; CDR3 protein: ASSSQSEEQF
V gene: TRBV28; CDR3 protein: ASSFPERGRSNEKLF
V gene: TRBV28; CDR3 protein: ACSQGLAYTGELF
V gene: TRBV5-1; CDR3 protein: ASSFRLAGNNEQF
V gene: TRBV6-2/TRBV6-3; CDR3 protein: ASSYSSGGRDRSSYEQY
V gene: TRBV15; CDR3 protein: ATSRDFRTGGGSKDTEAF
V gene: TRBV5-1; CDR3 protein: ASSLERGLDTQY
V gene: TRBV27; CDR3 protein: ASSLQGNPYEQY
V gene: TRBV27; CDR3 protein: ASSLSSLTYEQY
V gene: TRBV12-3/TRBV12-4; CDR3 protein: ASSSRTSGESTDTQY
V gene: TRBV10-2; CDR3 protein: ASSPLPGNPTDTQY
V gene: TRBV30; CDR3 protein: AWSVSSYEQY
V gene: TRBV6-2/TRBV6-3; CDR3 protein: ASREQGKETQY
V gene: TRBV25-1; CDR3 protein: ASREGQLPNEQF
V gene: TRBV4-3; CDR3 protein: ASSQDRGSSNYGYT
V gene: TRBV7-9; CDR3 protein: ASSLVEAANTDTQY
V gene: TRBV5-6; CDR3 protein: ASSFWGGLMNTEAF
V gene: TRBV12-3/TRBV12-4; CDR3 protein: ASSPLSTEAF
V gene: TRBV14; CDR3 protein: ASSQLSYSSTDTQY
V gene: TRBV7-2; CDR3 protein: ASSAGIYTEAF
V gene: TRBV27; CDR3 protein: ASSFGSGLPTDTQY
V gene: TRBV7-9; CDR3 protein: ASSSIQETQY
V gene: TRBV6-1; CDR3 protein: ASSASEAGGFFYTDTQY
V gene: TRBV2; CDR3 protein: ASIRGSFEPTDTQY
V gene: TRBV19; CDR3 protein: ASSIDRDREDTQY
V gene: TRBV12-3/TRBV12-4; CDR3 protein: ASSFTAGRGNQPQH
V gene: TRBV7-9; CDR3 protein: ASKGPYDVDEQF
V gene: TRBV12-3/TRBV12-4; CDR3 protein: ASSYLYFRGLEKETQY
V gene: TRBV6-5; CDR3 protein: ASNSGSSYEQY
V gene: TRBV4-3; CDR3 protein: ASSQVRTEQF
V gene: TRBV30; CDR3 protein: AWSFNEQF
V gene: TRBV4-1; CDR3 protein: ASSPGRLEAF
V gene: TRBV20-1; CDR3 protein: SATETSGFSYEQY
V gene: TRBV6-2/TRBV6-3; CDR3 protein: ASSYEGGNSGQPQH